This TCR beta chain originates from a study of T-cell memory formation after mild COVID-19. Whole-study findings and limits: Clones from the second wave (peaking day 37) had unconfirmed SARS-CoV-2 specificity.

TCRdb ran MiXCR on the 5' RACE reads and lists one entry per CDR3 protein. The sample yields under 450,000 distinct CDR3 sequences, roughly 20% seen once. Worth noting for this clonotype: No antigen is known for it.

This sequence was found in a man younger than 30 who had mild COVID-19 (a few samples of this study predate the infection). Cell type and time point are not known. The sample was PBMCs or a T cell subset sorted from them (not recorded which).

CDR3 DNA sequence: TGTGTCACGGGGGGTACCACCTCCTACGAGCAGTACGTC. Its protein is CVTGGTTSYEQYV. The chain recombines TRBV2 with TRBJ2-7; 7 bases are a match to TRBD2. Germline values: CDR1 SNHLY, CDR2 FYNNEI. CDR3 length equals 13 residues.